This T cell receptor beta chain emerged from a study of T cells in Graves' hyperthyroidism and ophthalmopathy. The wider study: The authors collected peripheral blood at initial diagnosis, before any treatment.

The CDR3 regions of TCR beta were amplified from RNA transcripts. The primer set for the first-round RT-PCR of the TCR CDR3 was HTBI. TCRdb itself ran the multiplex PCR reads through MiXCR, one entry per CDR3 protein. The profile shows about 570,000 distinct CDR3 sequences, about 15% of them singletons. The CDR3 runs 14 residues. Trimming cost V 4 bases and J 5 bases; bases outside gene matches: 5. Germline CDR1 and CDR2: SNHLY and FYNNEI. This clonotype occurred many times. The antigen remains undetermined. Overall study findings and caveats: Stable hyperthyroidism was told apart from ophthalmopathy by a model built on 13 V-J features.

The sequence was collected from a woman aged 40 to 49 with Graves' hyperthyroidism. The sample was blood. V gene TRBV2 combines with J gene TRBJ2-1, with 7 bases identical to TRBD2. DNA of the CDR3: TGTGCCAGCAGTGGGGGGAGGGTAAACAATGAGCAGTTCTTC. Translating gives CASSGGRVNNEQFF.